Following are 14 T cell receptor beta chains from one sample sequenced in a study of blood T cell repertoires in COVID-19 (dated by TCRdb to about 2020). The library was made by the immunoSEQ multiplex PCR assay. The table was pulled from immuneACCESS by TCRdb, which kept in-frame rearrangements only. Such tables lose some clones; where checked, under half of the loss comes from unresolved V genes, and the rest has no known cause. This sample holds roughly 160,000 clones; around four fifths were observed only once. The ten largest clonotypes hold roughly 13% of the sample. Source material: PBMCs or T cells enriched from blood (not recorded which). The receptors were sampled from a woman in her sixties who had recovered from COVID-19.

This clone was detected once. This rearrangement joins TRBV5-1 to TRBJ2-7; 7 nucleotides align to TRBD1. Trimming at V came to 4 bases and at J to 6 bases, leaving 10 bases not matched to a gene. Germline-derived CDR1 and CDR2 are SGHRS and YFSETQ. The CDR3 runs 14 residues. The CDR3 region is CASSPSGTEGEQYF. The CDR3 nucleotides read TGCGCCAGCAGCCCCTCCGGGACAGAAGGCGAGCAGTACTTC.

Only a few counts were recorded for this clone. The rearrangement links TRBV5-1 to TRBJ2-1, with 9 bases identical to TRBD1. This CDR3 contains 13 residues. V lost 1 base to trimming and J lost 8 bases; unmatched junction nucleotides: 1. CDR1 is SGHRS and CDR2 is YFSETQ in the germline V gene. In DNA form, the CDR3 reads TGCGCCAGCAGCTTGACAGGGGGCGATGAGCAGTTCTTC. Protein: CASSLTGGDEQFF. Complete variable domain (other parts from reference TRBV5-1 and TRBJ2-1): KAGVTQTPRYLIKTRGQQVTLSCSPISGHRSVSWYQQTPGQGLQFLFEYFSETQRNKGNFPGRFSGRQFSNSRSEMNVSTLELGDSALYLCASSLTGGDEQFFGPGTRLTVL.

A single count supports this clone. V and J are TRBV15 and TRBJ2-1; 10 bases agree with TRBD2. This CDR3 is 15 amino acids long. Germline-derived CDR1 and CDR2 are LNHNV and YYDKDF (reference sequence). The J segment lost 2 bases and the V segment lost 3 bases, leaving 1 base of the junction unmatched. Written as DNA, the CDR3 is TGTGCCACCAGCAGTAGCGGGAGGCCCTACAATGAGCAGTTCTTC. Translated: CATSSSGRPYNEQFF. Drawing the rest from reference TRBV15 and TRBJ2-1, the complete variable domain is DAMVIQNPRYQVTQFGKPVTLSCSQTLNHNVMYWYQQKSSQAPKLLFHYYDKDFNNEADTPDNFQSRRPNTSFCFLDIRSPGLGDTAMYLCATSSSGRPYNEQFFGPGTRLTVL.

The V and J genes are TRBV29-1 and TRBJ2-7; D possibly corresponds to TRBD2 (5 bases). V shed 4 bases and J shed 3 bases, with 10 bases lying between them. This CDR3 region has 12 residues. The germline gives CDR1 SQVTM, CDR2 ANQGSEA. CDR3 in DNA: TGCAGCGTTGTAGCGTCTGGCTACGAGCAGTACTTC. Its translation is CSVVASGYEQYF.

The chain has TRBV27 and TRBJ2-7; TRBD2 is a possible D gene (6 bases). Per the germline V gene, CDR1 is MNHEY and CDR2 is SMNVEV (reference sequence). The CDR3 spans 11 residues. Trimming removed 6 bases from V and 6 bases from J, with 9 bases in between. CDR3 region: CASSTGGEQYF. CDR3 DNA sequence: TGTGCCAGCAGCACCGGGGGCGAGCAGTACTTC.

The chain couples TRBV15 to TRBJ2-2; TRBD1 matches at 10 bases. From germline, CDR1 is LNHNV and CDR2 YYDKDF (reference sequence). This CDR3 has 15 amino acids. With 6 bases clipped from V and 5 bases from J, the junction kept 6 bases outside the gene matches. The CDR3 spells CATSKTGGKTGELFF. CDR3 sequence (DNA): TGTGCCACCAGTAAGACAGGGGGCAAAACCGGGGAGCTGTTTTTT.

This chain connects TRBV5-1 to TRBJ2-7; D is uncertain. Germline loops: CDR1 SGHRS, CDR2 YFSETQ. V lost 3 bases to trimming and J lost 0 bases, with 10 bases between them. The CDR3 consists of 14 residues. The CDR3 protein is CASSSVGSSYEQYF. The DNA of the CDR3 is TGCGCCAGCAGCTCGGTGGGCAGCTCCTACGAGCAGTACTTC.

This clone was picked up a small number of times. This chain joins TRBV4-1 and TRBJ1-2; the D is unclear. This CDR3 spans 15 amino acids. Deletions cut 7 bases from V and 2 bases from J, with 17 bases between. Germline CDR1 and CDR2: MGHRA and YSYEKL. The CDR3 is CASTLGPVSNYGYTF. Here the CDR3 DNA reads TGCGCCAGCACCCTAGGCCCGGTCTCGAACTATGGCTACACCTTC.

V gene TRBV30 combines with J gene TRBJ1-2, with D unclear. Trimming stripped 2 bases from V and 0 bases from J, with 7 bases between. The V gene's germline CDR1 is GTSNPN and CDR2 SVGIG (reference sequence). The CDR3 is 13 residues long. CDR3 sequence reads: CAWSSAANYGYTF. The CDR3 DNA follows: TGTGCCTGGAGTTCAGCGGCTAACTATGGCTACACCTTC.

The V call is TRBV5-1, the J call TRBJ1-5; D remains unclear. The CDR3 runs to 17 residues. CDR1 SGHRS and CDR2 YFSETQ come from the germline V gene. Trimming took 4 bases from V and 0 from J, leaving 17 bases between them. The CDR3 here is CASSPGGLVDSNQPQHF. CDR3 nucleotides: TGCGCCAGCAGCCCTGGCGGATTGGTAGATAGCAATCAGCCCCAGCATTTT.

In this sample, this clone turned up a few times. V and J are TRBV5-3 and TRBJ2-1; D is perhaps TRBD2 (5 bases). TRBV5-3 is flagged as an ORF with uncertain function. Between the trimmed V and J ends, which lost 5 bases and 0 bases, there was a span of 18 bases. The CDR3 totals 17 residues. The chain's CDR3 is CARSYDISAGSYNEQFF. The CDR3 nucleotides read TGTGCCAGAAGTTACGATATTAGCGCCGGCTCCTACAATGAGCAGTTCTTC.

There are a few counts of this clone. The chain employs TRBV5-1 and TRBJ2-3; TRBD1 agrees at 7 bases. Germline lookup yields CDR1 SGHRS and CDR2 YFSETQ. The CDR3 is made up of 14 amino acids. Trimming at V came to 7 bases and at J to 0 bases, leaving 5 bases not matched to a gene. The CDR3 sequence is CASGGQLSTDTQYF. Written as DNA, the CDR3 is TGCGCCAGCGGGGGACAGCTTAGCACAGATACGCAGTATTTT.

The chain has TRBV6-6 and TRBJ1-1, with D possibly matching TRBD1 (6 bases). Per germline, CDR1 MNHNY and CDR2 SVGAGI (reference sequence). There are 14 residues in the CDR3. The V end lost 4 bases, the J end lost 1 base, and 10 bases lay between the germline ends. The CDR3 here is CASSFQQGNTEAFF. The CDR3 DNA sequence: TGTGCCAGCAGTTTTCAACAGGGGAACACTGAAGCTTTCTTT.

The chain carries TRBV6-1 and TRBJ1-2, with a tentative D call TRBD1 (6 bases). Trimming left V 3 bases short and J 8 bases short, with 16 bases between. The CDR3 has 14 amino acids. Germline CDR1 reads MNHNS; CDR2 reads SASEGT. The DNA of the CDR3 is TGTGCCAGCAGTGATCGATCCAGGGGAGAAGGCTACACCTTC. Its translation is CASSDRSRGEGYTF.